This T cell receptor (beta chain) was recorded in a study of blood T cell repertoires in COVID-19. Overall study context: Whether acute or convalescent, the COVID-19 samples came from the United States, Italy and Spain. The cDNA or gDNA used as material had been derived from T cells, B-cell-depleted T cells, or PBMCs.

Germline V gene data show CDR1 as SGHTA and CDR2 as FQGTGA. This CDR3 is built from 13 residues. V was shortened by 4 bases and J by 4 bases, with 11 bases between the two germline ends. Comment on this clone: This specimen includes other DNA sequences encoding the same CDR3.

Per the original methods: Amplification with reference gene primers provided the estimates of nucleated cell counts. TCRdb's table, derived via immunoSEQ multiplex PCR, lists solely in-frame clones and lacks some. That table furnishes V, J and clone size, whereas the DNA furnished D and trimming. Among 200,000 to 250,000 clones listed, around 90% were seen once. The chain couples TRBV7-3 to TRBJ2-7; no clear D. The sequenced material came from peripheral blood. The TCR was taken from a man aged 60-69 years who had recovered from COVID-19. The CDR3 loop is CASSSSGGYEQYF. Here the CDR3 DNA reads TGTGCCAGCAGCTCTAGTGGCGGATACGAGCAGTACTTC. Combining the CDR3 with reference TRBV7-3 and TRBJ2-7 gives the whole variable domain GAGVSQTPSNKVTEKGKYVELRCDPISGHTALYWYRQSLGQGPEFLIYFQGTGAADDSGLPNDRFFAVRPEGSVSTLKIQRTERGDSAVYLCASSSSGGYEQYFGPGTRLTVT.